The 27 T cell receptor beta chains in this list originate from one sample, sequenced in a study of early T cells in non-severe SARS-CoV-2 infection. TCRdb reprocessed the 5' RACE reads via MiXCR and lists one record per CDR3 protein. The sample shows about 40,000 distinct CDR3 sequences, approximately 5% of them seen only once. The sequencing input was whole blood. These receptors were collected from an adult who was a healthcare worker with PCR-confirmed SARS-CoV-2 infection or an uninfected control (not recorded which).

This clonotype was counted ten times or more. The chain has TRBV20-1 and TRBJ2-1, with 12 bases that match TRBD2. The V gene's germline CDR1 is DFQATT and CDR2 SNEGSKA (reference sequence). The V gene end was trimmed by 8 bases and the J gene end by 3 bases; junction bases not matched to a gene: 5. This CDR3 spans 14 amino acids. CDR3 DNA: TGCAGTCCCAAGACTAGCGGGAGCTACAATGAGCAGTTCTTC. Its translation: CSPKTSGSYNEQFF.

This clonotype was observed a handful of times. V and J are TRBV27 and TRBJ2-6, with D hard to call. The CDR3 loop spans 13 amino acids. Trimming pared 6 bases from V and 1 base from J, leaving 4 bases between. Germline CDR1 reads MNHEY; CDR2 reads SMNVEV (reference sequence). Here the CDR3 reads CASRGSGANVLTF. The CDR3 DNA follows: TGTGCCAGCAGGGGATCTGGGGCCAACGTCCTGACTTTC.

This clonotype has a handful of counts. This chain uses TRBV6-1 with TRBJ2-7; tentatively, D is TRBD1 or TRBD2 (5 bases each). The CDR3 length is 14 residues. CDR1 is MNHNS, CDR2 SASEGT, per germline. The V gene lost 8 bases and the J gene lost 2 bases, with 16 bases spanning the gap. The CDR3 DNA sequence: TGTGCCAGCGACAACCCACGGGGCGCCTACGAGCAGTACTTC. This codes for CASDNPRGAYEQYF.

This clonotype came up many times. The chain links TRBV5-4 to TRBJ2-1; D is ambiguous. V dropped 4 bases and J dropped 3 bases, with 5 bases sitting between them. Germline V CDR1 and CDR2: SGHNT, YYREEE (reference sequence). The length of the CDR3 is 12 residues. CDR3 nucleotide sequence: TGTGCCAGCAGCCCGAACTACAATGAGCAGTTCTTC. This codes for CASSPNYNEQFF.

This clonotype has a count of ten or more. The chain uses TRBV19 and TRBJ2-5; possible D gene TRBD2, 5 bases. V dropped 5 bases and J dropped 11 bases, with 12 bases sitting between them. The CDR3 consists of 11 residues. Germline CDR1 and CDR2: LNHDA and SQIVND (reference sequence). The chain's CDR3 is CASSSRSGQYF. In DNA form, the CDR3 reads TGTGCCAGTAGTTCAAGGAGCGGTCAGTACTTC.

In its sample, this clonotype was seen a few times. The gene calls are TRBV18 and TRBJ2-1; 14 bases are shared with TRBD2. The CDR3 is 23 amino acids. Germline CDR1 is KGHSH and CDR2 is LQKENI. J gave up 0 bases and V 6 bases, and 22 bases lay outside the gene matches. CDR3 DNA: TGTGCCAGCTCGACGGCCGGGACAAAGGGACTAGCGGGAGAGAGGAGCTCCTACAATGAGCAGTTCTTC. Translated, it gives CASSTAGTKGLAGERSSYNEQFF. Drawing the rest from reference TRBV18 and TRBJ2-1, the complete variable domain is NAGVMQNPRHLVRRRGQEARLRCSPMKGHSHVYWYRQLPEEGLKFMVYLQKENIIDESGMPKERFSAEFPKEGPSILRIQQVVRGDSAAYFCASSTAGTKGLAGERSSYNEQFFGPGTRLTVL.

This clonotype showed up many times. This chain's CDR3 is CASALSGYENIQYF. In nucleotides, the CDR3 is TGTGCCAGCGCACTCTCGGGATATGAAAACATTCAGTACTTC. This chain connects TRBV12-3 or TRBV12-4 to TRBJ2-4, with D possibly matching TRBD2 (5 bases). CDR3 length: 14 amino acids. The ends were cut back, 8 bases at V and 5 bases at J, with 16 bases in the middle.

This clonotype has more than one count but fewer than ten. The V call is TRBV24-1, the J call TRBJ2-3; 9 nucleotides align to TRBD2. Trimming at V came to 6 bases and at J to 4 bases, leaving 7 bases not matched to a gene. CDR3 length: 15 amino acids. The germline gives CDR1 KGHDR, CDR2 SFDVKD. The CDR3 is CATSIAGVGADTQYF. The CDR3 nucleotides are TGTGCCACCAGTATAGCGGGAGTAGGCGCAGATACGCAGTATTTT.

This chain joins TRBV20-1 and TRBJ2-1; TRBD2 aligns across 7 bases. The CDR3 spans 13 residues. Germline CDR1 and CDR2: DFQATT and SNEGSKA (reference sequence). The ends lost 3 bases at V and 10 bases at J; junction bases unmatched: 9. The CDR3 DNA follows: TGCAGTGCTAGCGGGCGGGAGTATGACGAGCAGTTCTTC. Translation: CSASGREYDEQFF.

This clonotype was found many times. The rearrangement uses TRBV19 and TRBJ2-7; 7 nucleotides line up with TRBD2. The V gene end was trimmed by 4 bases and the J gene end by 2 bases; junction bases not matched to a gene: 11. CDR1 is LNHDA, CDR2 SQIVND, per germline (reference sequence). The CDR3 loop spans 16 amino acids. CDR3 DNA sequence: TGTGCCAGTAGTACAATAACTAGCGCCCACCCCTACGAGCAGTACTTC. Translating gives CASSTITSAHPYEQYF. Based on the CDR3 plus reference TRBV19 and TRBJ2-7, the full variable domain is DGGITQSPKYLFRKEGQNVTLSCEQNLNHDAMYWYRQDPGQGLRLIYYSQIVNDFQKGDIAEGYSVSREKKESFPLTVTSAQKNPTAFYLCASSTITSAHPYEQYFGPGTRLTVT.

J is TRBJ1-1 and V is TRBV12-3 or TRBV12-4; D ambiguous. CDR3 length: 13 residues. Trimming removed 4 bases from V and 0 bases from J, with 6 bases in between. The CDR3 sequence: CASSSNMNTEAFF. The CDR3 nucleotides are TGTGCCAGCAGTTCAAACATGAACACTGAAGCTTTCTTT.

This clonotype was recorded many times. V is TRBV12-3 or TRBV12-4 and J is TRBJ1-5, with 10 positions matching TRBD1. V dropped 5 bases and J dropped 4; count of bases not matched to a gene: 5. The CDR3 loop spans 15 amino acids. The CDR3 spells CASSLDRGRNQPQHF. Here the CDR3 DNA reads TGTGCCAGCAGTCTTGACAGGGGGCGAAATCAGCCCCAGCATTTT.

This clonotype was counted ten times or more. The chain carries TRBV12-3 or TRBV12-4 and TRBJ1-1, with 8 bases that match TRBD1. The CDR3 is 22 residues long. Trimming cost V 6 bases and J 3 bases; bases outside gene matches: 30. The CDR3, as DNA: TGTGCCAGCAGCCCCAGTCCCGGACAGGGTATAATAGGTCCCTTTAGCTACACTGAAGCTTTCTTT. Translation: CASSPSPGQGIIGPFSYTEAFF.

This clonotype has a handful of counts. The chain employs TRBV9 and TRBJ1-2, with 7 bases fitting TRBD1. The length of the CDR3 is 14 residues. The germline V gene encodes CDR1 SGDLS and CDR2 YYNGEE. V trimming: 0 bases; J trimming: 7 bases; junction bases outside the gene matches: 6. The CDR3 DNA is TGTGCCAGCAGCGTAGATGGGACAGCCTTTGGCTACACCTTC. Translating it yields CASSVDGTAFGYTF.

This clonotype was counted between two and nine times. V and J are TRBV20-1 and TRBJ2-1; TRBD2 matches at 11 bases. The length of the CDR3 is 16 residues. Germline CDR1 is DFQATT and CDR2 is SNEGSKA (reference sequence). The V gene end was trimmed by 4 bases and the J gene end by 6 bases; junction bases not matched to a gene: 11. This CDR3 is CSATILAGGPINEQFF. The CDR3 region has the DNA TGCAGTGCTACCATATTAGCGGGAGGGCCAATCAATGAGCAGTTCTTC.

The CDR3 loop reads CASNLQGKGSPLHF. The DNA of the CDR3 is TGTGCCAGCAACCTACAGGGCAAGGGTTCACCCCTCCACTTT. The V gene is TRBV12-3 or TRBV12-4, the J gene TRBJ1-6; D may be TRBD1 (6 bases). The V end lost 7 bases, the J end lost 9 bases, and 16 bases lay between the germline ends. CDR3 length equals 14 residues.

In its sample, this clonotype was seen many times. The rearrangement uses TRBV10-3 and TRBJ1-2; the D is unclear. CDR1 is ENHRY and CDR2 is SYGVKD in the germline V gene. This CDR3 has 12 amino acids. The V end lost 2 bases, the J end lost 6 bases, and 7 bases lay between the germline ends. The CDR3 loop is CAISERVDGYTF. The CDR3 DNA is TGTGCCATCAGTGAGAGAGTAGATGGCTACACCTTC.

V and J are TRBV20-1 and TRBJ2-1; 8 bases map to TRBD2. Trimming removed 0 bases from V and 8 bases from J; junction bases left unmatched: 9. The CDR3 is made up of 15 amino acids. CDR1 and CDR2 from the germline V gene are DFQATT and SNEGSKA (reference sequence). The CDR3 sequence is CSARDSGNPYHEQFF. In DNA form, the CDR3 reads TGCAGTGCTAGAGATAGCGGGAACCCGTACCATGAGCAGTTCTTC.

The chain links TRBV5-1 to TRBJ2-1; D is ambiguous. Trimming removed 5 bases at V and 0 bases at J, with 9 bases between. There are 14 residues in the CDR3. The germline V gene encodes CDR1 SGHRS and CDR2 YFSETQ. For the CDR3, the DNA is TGCGCCAGCAGTCCCGGAAACTCCTACAATGAGCAGTTCTTC. Translation gives CASSPGNSYNEQFF.

This chain connects TRBV2 to TRBJ2-7, with D perhaps TRBD2 (5 bases). With 4 bases removed from V and 6 bases from J, the gap between germline ends came to 10 bases. Germline V gene sequence: CDR1 SNHLY, CDR2 FYNNEI. The CDR3 is 12 amino acids. This CDR3 reads CASSVVGGEQYF. The CDR3 nucleotides read TGTGCCAGCAGTGTGGTTGGAGGCGAGCAGTACTTC.

The chain uses TRBV2 and TRBJ2-3; 13 nucleotides line up with TRBD2. This CDR3 has 14 amino acids. CDR1 is SNHLY and CDR2 is FYNNEI in the germline V gene. Unmatched junction bases numbered 8, after V lost 6 bases and J lost 11 bases. The CDR3 loop reads CASRTGTSGARQYF. Written as DNA, the CDR3 is TGTGCCAGCAGAACCGGGACTAGCGGGGCCCGGCAGTATTTT.

The rearrangement uses TRBV7-6 and TRBJ2-5; 10 nucleotides agree with TRBD2. CDR1 SGHVS and CDR2 FNYEAQ come from the germline V gene. The V segment lost 1 base and the J segment 6 bases; nucleotides outside the gene matches: 8. The length of the CDR3 is 16 residues. The CDR3 DNA reads as TGTGCCAGCAGCTTAGACAGGAGGGGACTAGCGCAGACCCAGTACTTC. This encodes CASSLDRRGLAQTQYF.

In its sample, this clonotype was seen many times. The chain uses TRBV5-1 and TRBJ2-7, with 8 bases lining up with TRBD2. V was clipped by 0 bases and J by 6 bases; unmatched bases: 2. Germline-derived CDR1 and CDR2 are SGHRS and YFSETQ. The CDR3 runs 13 residues. The CDR3 loop is CASSLGSGVEQYF. CDR3 sequence (DNA): TGCGCCAGCAGCTTGGGTAGCGGGGTCGAGCAGTACTTC.

This clonotype was counted at least ten times. The chain carries TRBV12-3 or TRBV12-4 and TRBJ1-1; D is possibly TRBD1 (5 bases). This CDR3 is 13 amino acids long. Trimming removed 5 bases from V and 10 bases from J, with 17 bases in between. CDR3 amino acids: CASSPPGGAGAFF. The CDR3 DNA reads TGTGCCAGCAGTCCCCCGGGGGGAGCGGGAGCTTTCTTT.

This clonotype was recorded at least ten times. This rearrangement joins TRBV7-3 to TRBJ2-1; no clear D. The V gene's germline CDR1 is SGHTA and CDR2 FQGTGA. Trimming cost V 1 base and J 10 bases, with 8 bases left between them. The CDR3 consists of 12 residues. The CDR3 loop reads CASSLRGGEQFF. For the CDR3, the DNA is TGTGCCAGCAGCTTAAGAGGCGGAGAGCAGTTCTTC.

This clonotype was counted ten times or more. V is TRBV7-6 and J is TRBJ1-1; D is possibly TRBD1 (5 bases). In germline, CDR1 is SGHVS, CDR2 FNYEAQ. V was pared by 2 bases and J by 1 base, with 11 bases between. This CDR3 spans 15 amino acids. CDR3 sequence: CASSLRGAANTEAFF. DNA for the CDR3: TGTGCCAGCAGCTTACGCGGGGCGGCGAACACTGAAGCTTTCTTT.

This clonotype was seen many times. The gene calls are TRBV28 and TRBJ2-3, with D perhaps being TRBD1 or TRBD2 (5 bases each). Germline loops: CDR1 MDHEN, CDR2 SYDVKM. CDR3 length: 16 amino acids. Between the trimmed V and J ends, which lost 4 bases and 5 bases, there was a span of 19 bases. The CDR3 is CASSSTKLGGEDTQYF. The CDR3 coding sequence is TGTGCCAGCAGTTCTACCAAGCTTGGGGGAGAAGATACGCAGTATTTT.